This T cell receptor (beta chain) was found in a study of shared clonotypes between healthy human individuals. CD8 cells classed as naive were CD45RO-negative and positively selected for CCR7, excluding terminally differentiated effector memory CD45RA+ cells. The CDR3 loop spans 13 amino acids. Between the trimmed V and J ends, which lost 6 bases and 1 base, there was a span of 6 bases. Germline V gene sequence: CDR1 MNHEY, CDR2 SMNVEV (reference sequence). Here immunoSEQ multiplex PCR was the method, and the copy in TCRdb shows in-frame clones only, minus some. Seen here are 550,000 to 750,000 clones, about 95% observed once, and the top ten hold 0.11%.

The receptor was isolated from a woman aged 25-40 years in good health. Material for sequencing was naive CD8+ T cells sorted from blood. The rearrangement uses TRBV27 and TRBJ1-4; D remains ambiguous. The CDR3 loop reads CASRVGTNEKLFF. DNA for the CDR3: TGTGCCAGCAGGGTCGGAACTAATGAAAAACTGTTTTTT.